The 27 T cell receptor beta chains below come from one sample, sequenced in a study of T cell repertoires in ileal Crohn's disease. TCRdb's copy holds only in-frame clones and misses some; the assay was immunoSEQ multiplex PCR. The sample holds 3,500 to 4,500 clones, just under 75% seen once. Time point specified: proximal margin of the surgical specimen (macroscopically non-inflamed). The sequenced sample was ileal tissue. All receptors derive from an adult with Crohn's disease.

This chain connects TRBV18 to TRBJ1-5, with 10 nucleotides matching TRBD1. Per the germline V gene, CDR1 is KGHSH and CDR2 is LQKENI. This CDR3 has 15 amino acids. V shed 2 bases and J 7 bases; nucleotides not matched to a gene: 5. CDR3 protein: CASSPGGDRGQPQHF. In nucleotides, the CDR3 is TGTGCCAGCTCACCAGGAGGGGACAGGGGCCAGCCCCAGCATTTT.

Comments on this clone: The sample carries other DNA sequences with the same CDR3. This chain uses TRBV28 with TRBJ2-5, with 11 bases that match TRBD2. There are 14 residues in the CDR3. V shed 5 bases and J 4 bases; nucleotides not matched to a gene: 3. Germline-derived CDR1 and CDR2 are MDHEN and SYDVKM. As DNA, the CDR3 is TGTGCCAGCAGTCTTAGCGGGGGGGGAGAGACCCAGTACTTC. Its translation is CASSLSGGGETQYF.

This chain links TRBV10-3 with TRBJ2-3; 7 nucleotides align to TRBD1. Unmatched junction bases numbered 8, after V lost 2 bases and J lost 6 bases. Germline V gene data show CDR1 as ENHRY and CDR2 as SYGVKD. This CDR3 contains 15 residues. CDR3 sequence: CAISEPGGERDTQYF. In nucleotides, the CDR3 is TGTGCCATCAGTGAGCCAGGGGGAGAAAGGGATACGCAGTATTTT.

This clone has just a few counts. This chain connects TRBV4-1 to TRBJ2-3; D is unresolved. Trimming left V 0 bases short and J 2 bases short, with 15 bases between. Germline V gene sequence: CDR1 MGHRA, CDR2 YSYEKL. The CDR3 is 17 amino acids. The DNA for the CDR3 is TGCGCCAGCAGCCAAGATATGAGACTCATCGACACAGATACGCAGTATTTT. Translation: CASSQDMRLIDTDTQYF.

CDR3 protein: CASSLASGGQETQYF. DNA for the CDR3: TGTGCCAGCAGCTTAGCTAGCGGGGGTCAAGAGACCCAGTACTTC. This chain uses TRBV7-3 with TRBJ2-5; 10 bases align to TRBD2. The germline CDR1 and CDR2 sequences are SGHTA and FQGTGA. The CDR3 has 15 residues. Trimming took 2 bases from V and 2 from J; bases not matched to a gene: 2. The full variable domain, in which reference TRBV7-3 and TRBJ2-5 provide the parts outside the CDR3, is GAGVSQTPSNKVTEKGKYVELRCDPISGHTALYWYRQSLGQGPEFLIYFQGTGAADDSGLPNDRFFAVRPEGSVSTLKIQRTERGDSAVYLCASSLASGGQETQYFGPGTRLLVL.

Comments on this clone: Additional DNA sequences in this sample encode the identical CDR3. This chain connects TRBV6-1 to TRBJ2-7; D uncertain. Trimming removed 6 bases from V and 4 bases from J, with 10 bases in between. This CDR3 contains 12 residues. From germline, CDR1 is MNHNS and CDR2 SASEGT. CDR3 sequence reads: CASRADPYEQYF. In nucleotides, the CDR3 is TGTGCCAGCAGGGCAGACCCTTACGAGCAGTACTTC.

This clone appeared a few times. J is TRBJ1-1 and V is TRBV5-1, with 7 bases aligning to TRBD1. The CDR3 has 15 amino acids. After removal of 2 bases from V and 3 bases from J, the junction contained 7 bases not matched to a gene. Germline V lookup: CDR1 SGHRS, CDR2 YFSETQ. The CDR3 coding sequence is TGCGCCAGCAGCTTCACAGGGGATTGGGACACTGAAGCTTTCTTT. Translating it yields CASSFTGDWDTEAFF. Supplemented by reference TRBV5-1 and TRBJ1-1, the full variable domain reads KAGVTQTPRYLIKTRGQQVTLSCSPISGHRSVSWYQQTPGQGLQFLFEYFSETQRNKGNFPGRFSGRQFSNSRSEMNVSTLELGDSALYLCASSFTGDWDTEAFFGQGTRLTVV.

This sequence joins TRBV5-1 and TRBJ1-1; the D gene is possibly TRBD1 (5 bases). The germline V gene has CDR1 SGHRS and CDR2 YFSETQ. The CDR3 sequence is 15 residues long. Trimming pared 4 bases from V and 0 bases from J, leaving 13 bases between. The CDR3 sequence is CASSPQADMNTEAFF. CDR3 in DNA: TGCGCCAGCAGCCCACAGGCCGATATGAACACTGAAGCTTTCTTT.

This sequence joins TRBV2 and TRBJ1-6, with D possibly being TRBD1 (6 bases). The CDR3 runs to 14 residues. Germline assignment: CDR1 SNHLY and CDR2 FYNNEI. Trimming pared 8 bases from V and 7 bases from J, leaving 15 bases between. The CDR3 region is CASLEQGGNSPLHF. In nucleotides, the CDR3 is TGTGCCAGCCTGGAACAGGGAGGAAATTCACCCCTCCACTTT.

V and J are TRBV20-1 and TRBJ1-6, with D unresolved. V lost 1 base, J lost 8 bases, and 3 bases lay in between. Germline V gene lookup returns CDR1 DFQATT and CDR2 SNEGSKA (reference sequence). The CDR3 sequence is 11 residues long. The CDR3 DNA follows: TGCAGTGCTAGAGGGGATTCACCCCTCCACTTT. Protein sequence: CSARGDSPLHF.

V usage is TRBV21-1 and J usage is TRBJ2-5; the DNA was not used to check the table's D call, TRBD1. TRBV21-1 is shown as a pseudogene. The CDR3 length is 17 residues. CDR3 residues: CASSKQTGVYAPETQYF. As DNA, the CDR3 is TGTGCCAGCAGCAAGCAAACAGGGGTATATGCGCCGGAGACCCAGTACTTC.

The chain uses TRBV2 and TRBJ2-5; D might be TRBD2 (5 bases). V lost 10 bases to trimming and J lost 4 bases, with 16 bases between them. The CDR3 is 13 amino acids. Per the germline V gene, CDR1 is SNHLY and CDR2 is FYNNEI. This chain's CDR3 is CATPSTGRETQYF. In DNA form, the CDR3 reads TGTGCCACCCCCTCGACGGGGAGAGAGACCCAGTACTTC.

The chain links TRBV2 to TRBJ2-7; the match to TRBD2 covers 7 bases. Germline V gene data show CDR1 as SNHLY and CDR2 as FYNNEI. The V gene end was trimmed by 6 bases and the J gene end by 12 bases; junction bases not matched to a gene: 11. The CDR3 totals 12 residues. CDR3 sequence (DNA): TGTGCCAGCAGCCTTCAGAGCGGGGCGGTGTACTTC. Its translation: CASSLQSGAVYF.

This rearrangement joins TRBV6-4 to TRBJ2-7; D is unresolved. This CDR3 has 11 residues. CDR1 MRHNA and CDR2 SNTAGT come from the germline V gene. V lost 4 bases and J lost 2, with 3 bases in between. CDR3 amino acids: CASSGTYEQYF. CDR3 DNA: TGTGCCAGCAGTGGGACCTACGAGCAGTACTTC.

This clone turned up a few times. V is TRBV29-1 and J is TRBJ2-3, with D unclear. The germline V and J ends were trimmed by 4 bases and 2 bases, with 4 bases remaining between them. The germline CDR1 and CDR2 sequences are SQVTM and ANQGSEA. This CDR3 has 11 residues. CDR3 DNA sequence: TGCAGCGTTGTTAACACAGATACGCAGTATTTT. Translation gives CSVVNTDTQYF.

The V call is TRBV4-2, the J call TRBJ2-5; TRBD2 matches at 11 bases. The CDR3 is 17 amino acids. CDR1 LGHNA and CDR2 YNFKEQ come from the germline V gene. The junction had 12 bases not matched to a gene; V was cut back by 6 bases and J by 3 bases. CDR3 amino acids: CASSLSGGAQVEETQYF. CDR3 DNA sequence: TGTGCCAGCAGTCTTAGCGGGGGGGCCCAAGTCGAAGAGACCCAGTACTTC.

The chain couples TRBV27 to TRBJ2-7; D might be TRBD1 (5 bases). CDR3 length: 13 amino acids. Germline loops: CDR1 MNHEY, CDR2 SMNVEV (reference sequence). Between the trimmed V and J ends, which lost 6 bases and 5 bases, there was a span of 14 bases. CDR3 sequence: CASRLDRSHEQYF. The CDR3, as DNA: TGTGCCAGCAGGCTAGACAGATCCCACGAGCAGTACTTC.

The CDR3 region is CASRDRQGVGNTEAFF. CDR3 DNA sequence: TGTGCCAGCAGAGATCGCCAGGGGGTGGGGAACACTGAAGCTTTCTTT. The chain combines TRBV6-6 with TRBJ1-1; 7 nucleotides match TRBD1. Germline CDR1 reads MNHNY; CDR2 reads SVGAGI (reference sequence). V lost 6 bases, J lost 1 base, and 11 bases stayed unmatched. The CDR3 covers 16 residues.

This chain uses TRBV28 with TRBJ1-5; D remains ambiguous. V was trimmed by 4 bases and J by 0 bases, leaving 7 bases between them. This CDR3 region has 14 residues. Germline CDR1 is MDHEN and CDR2 is SYDVKM. CDR3 in DNA: TGTGCCAGCAGTTATTATACTAGCAATCAGCCCCAGCATTTT. Translated, it gives CASSYYTSNQPQHF.

This chain uses TRBV4-1 with TRBJ2-2; TRBD2 might be the D (6 bases). CDR1 and CDR2 (germline): MGHRA, YSYEKL. Between the trimmed V and J ends, which lost 3 bases and 4 bases, there was a span of 12 bases. CDR3 length equals 15 residues. CDR3 bases: TGCGCCAGCAGCCAGCCGGGACTCTCCACCGGGGAGCTGTTTTTT. This gives the protein CASSQPGLSTGELFF.

The CDR3 here is CASSLGTSGGQETQYF. The CDR3 region has the DNA TGTGCCAGCAGCTTGGGGACTAGCGGGGGACAAGAGACCCAGTACTTC. V gene TRBV11-2 combines with J gene TRBJ2-5; TRBD2 matches at 14 bases. Germline V gene lookup returns CDR1 SGHAT and CDR2 FQNNGV. With V trimmed by 3 bases and J by 2 bases, 2 bases remained unmatched. The CDR3 is made up of 16 amino acids. The entire variable domain, with the rest obtained from reference TRBV11-2 and TRBJ2-5, is as follows: EAGVAQSPRYKIIEKRQSVAFWCNPISGHATLYWYQQILGQGPKLLIQFQNNGVVDDSQLPKDRFSAERLKGVDSTLKIQPAKLEDSAVYLCASSLGTSGGQETQYFGPGTRLLVL.

The CDR3 reads CASSQVALQETQYF. CDR3 sequence (DNA): TGCGCCAGCAGCCAAGTGGCGCTGCAAGAGACCCAGTACTTC. The chain uses TRBV4-1 and TRBJ2-5, with no clear D. Germline CDR1 reads MGHRA; CDR2 reads YSYEKL. This CDR3 region has 14 residues. The germline V and J ends were trimmed by 1 base and 2 bases, with 8 bases remaining between them.

This chain joins TRBV10-2 and TRBJ1-1, with 10 bases that match TRBD1. Germline-derived CDR1 and CDR2 are WSHSY and SAAADI. The CDR3 contains 13 residues. The V gene end was trimmed by 9 bases and the J gene end by 11 bases; junction bases not matched to a gene: 12. CDR3 nucleotides: TGCGCCAGTAGGGACAGGGGTCACCCAACGGCTTTCTTT. Its translation: CASRDRGHPTAFF.

V gene TRBV6-1 combines with J gene TRBJ2-7; D may be TRBD2 (6 bases). This CDR3 is 14 amino acids long. Germline loops: CDR1 MNHNS, CDR2 SASEGT. The V end was cut by 3 bases, the J end by 3 bases, with 12 bases between. The CDR3: CASSEGGYDYEQYF. DNA for the CDR3: TGTGCCAGCAGTGAGGGGGGATACGACTACGAGCAGTACTTC.

The V gene is TRBV27, the J gene TRBJ1-1, with D possibly TRBD1 on 5 matching bases. The CDR3 has 11 residues. Trimming stripped 3 bases from V and 9 bases from J, with 8 bases between. In germline, CDR1 is MNHEY, CDR2 SMNVEV (reference sequence). The chain's CDR3 is CASSFKGQAFF. The CDR3, as DNA: TGTGCCAGCAGTTTTAAGGGGCAAGCTTTCTTT.

The V gene is TRBV11-2, the J gene TRBJ2-5; possibly TRBD2 for D (5 bases). Trimming cost V 4 bases and J 6 bases, with 12 bases left between them. CDR3 length: 13 residues. Per germline, CDR1 SGHAT and CDR2 FQNNGV. The CDR3 nucleotides are TGTGCCAGCAGCTCCGGCGCCGGGAAGACCCAGTACTTC. Its translation: CASSSGAGKTQYF.

This clone appeared a few times. The chain recombines TRBV11-2 with TRBJ2-7, with D maybe TRBD2 (5 bases). Per germline, CDR1 SGHAT and CDR2 FQNNGV. Trimming removed 2 bases from V and 3 bases from J, with 17 bases in between. The CDR3 consists of 16 residues. The CDR3 here is CASSLSHDTSGYEQYF. CDR3 DNA: TGTGCCAGCAGCTTATCCCATGACACCAGCGGCTACGAGCAGTACTTC.